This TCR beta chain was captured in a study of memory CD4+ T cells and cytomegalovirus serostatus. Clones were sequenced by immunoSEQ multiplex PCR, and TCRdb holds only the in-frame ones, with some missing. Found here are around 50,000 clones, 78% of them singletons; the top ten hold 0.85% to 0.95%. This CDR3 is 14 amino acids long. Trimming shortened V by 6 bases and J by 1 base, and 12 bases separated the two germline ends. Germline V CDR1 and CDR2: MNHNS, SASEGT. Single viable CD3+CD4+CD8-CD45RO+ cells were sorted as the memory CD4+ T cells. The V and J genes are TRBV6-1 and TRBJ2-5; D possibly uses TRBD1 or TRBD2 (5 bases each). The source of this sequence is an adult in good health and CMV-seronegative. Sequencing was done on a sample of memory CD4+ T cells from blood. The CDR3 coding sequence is TGTGCCAGCAGACTCGGGACGGTCCAAGAGACCCAGTACTTC. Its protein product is CASRLGTVQETQYF.